This TCR beta chain is drawn from a study of shared clonotypes between healthy human individuals. The study's findings and limits: Naive subsets, compared against memory subsets, generally had larger estimated richness values. Non-shared clonotypes showed lower generation probabilities than clonotypes common to all four donors.

Worth noting for this clone: Its antigen is unknown.

Both subsets, CD45RA+ naive and CD45RA-negative memory, were split from the CD4+ cells. The CDR3 runs 14 residues. Germline assignment: CDR1 KGHSH and CDR2 LQKENI. Trimming shortened V by 2 bases and J by 6 bases, and 13 bases separated the two germline ends. It was at deep level that the assay was run. Generated by immunoSEQ multiplex PCR, the TCRdb table keeps only in-frame clones and is missing some. The sample consists of 2 million to 2.5 million clones, approximately 94% of them appearing once. The receptor's source is a man in his late teens or twenties in good health. Sequencing was done on a sample of naive CD4+ T cells sorted from blood. Described subset: CD45RA+ positively selected. This chain joins TRBV18 and TRBJ1-1; D ambiguous. CDR3 DNA: TGTGCCAGCTCACCAGGCATAGGCGGGGCTGAAGCTTTCTTT. Translated, it gives CASSPGIGGAEAFF.